The 25 T cell receptor beta chains below come from one sample, sequenced in a study of T-cell memory formation after mild COVID-19. TCRdb recomputed calls from the 5' RACE reads with MiXCR, one row per CDR3 protein. The sample lists under 60,000 distinct CDR3 sequences; around 9.7% were seen once. The sample was PBMCs or a T cell subset sorted from them (not recorded which). The source of these receptors is an adult woman who had mild COVID-19 (a few samples of this study predate the infection). Cell type and time point are not known.

This clonotype has a handful of counts. This chain uses TRBV5-1 with TRBJ1-2; 9 bases agree with TRBD1. V lost 4 bases to trimming and J lost 5 bases; unmatched junction nucleotides: 6. This CDR3 contains 14 residues. In germline, CDR1 is SGHRS, CDR2 YFSETQ. CDR3 protein: CASSNDGTGYGYTF. DNA of the CDR3: TGCGCCAGCAGCAACGACGGGACAGGGTATGGCTACACCTTC. The full variable domain, rest sourced from reference TRBV5-1 and TRBJ1-2, is KAGVTQTPRYLIKTRGQQVTLSCSPISGHRSVSWYQQTPGQGLQFLFEYFSETQRNKGNFPGRFSGRQFSNSRSEMNVSTLELGDSALYLCASSNDGTGYGYTFGSGTRLTVV.

This clonotype appeared many times. The genes are TRBV20-1 and TRBJ2-1; D is unresolved. The CDR3 consists of 14 residues. Germline assignment: CDR1 DFQATT and CDR2 SNEGSKA (reference sequence). Deletions cut 0 bases from V and 8 bases from J, with 14 bases between. The CDR3 nucleotides are TGCAGTGCTAGAGATCATTCTAGTTTCGATGAGCAGTTCTTC. It codes for CSARDHSSFDEQFF.

V is TRBV6-1 and J is TRBJ1-3; D unresolved. CDR1 and CDR2 (germline): MNHNS, SASEGT. This CDR3 contains 16 residues. V shed 5 bases and J shed 0 bases, with 14 bases lying between them. Written as DNA, the CDR3 is TGTGCCAGCAGTCCAGGATCGGCTATCTCTGGAAACACCATATATTTT. The encoded protein is CASSPGSAISGNTIYF.

The genes are TRBV3-1 and TRBJ1-1; D is uncertain. V shed 4 bases and J shed 5 bases, with 20 bases lying between them. The CDR3 has 16 amino acids. Germline-derived CDR1 and CDR2 are LGHDT and YNNKEL (reference sequence). The CDR3 region is CASSPFLPASGTEAFF. Written as DNA, the CDR3 is TGTGCCAGCAGCCCTTTCCTACCCGCCTCTGGGACTGAAGCTTTCTTT.

The chain carries TRBV6-4 and TRBJ1-1; perhaps TRBD1 as D (6 bases). The V and J ends lost 6 bases and 8 bases respectively, with 16 bases between them. The CDR3 spans 13 residues. Germline assignment: CDR1 MRHNA and CDR2 SNTAGT. The CDR3 sequence: CASRAGDSGEAFF. The CDR3 DNA follows: TGTGCCAGCAGAGCAGGGGATTCAGGCGAAGCTTTCTTT.

This clonotype was detected ten times or more. This sequence joins TRBV7-6 and TRBJ2-3; no clear D gene. V gave up 5 bases and J gave up 4 bases, with 10 bases separating them. The CDR3 has 13 amino acids. Germline-derived CDR1 and CDR2 are SGHVS and FNYEAQ. As DNA, the CDR3 is TGTGCCAGCAGCCTTGGGGTGTCAGATACGCAGTATTTT. Translated: CASSLGVSDTQYF.

A few counts support this clonotype. The gene calls are TRBV24-1 and TRBJ2-5, with D maybe TRBD1 (5 bases). The V end lost 4 bases, the J end lost 5 bases, and 10 bases lay between the germline ends. The CDR3 spans 13 residues. Germline lookup yields CDR1 KGHDR and CDR2 SFDVKD. The CDR3 DNA follows: TGTGCCACCAGTGAACCAGGGATGGAGACCCAGTACTTC. This encodes CATSEPGMETQYF.

The V gene is TRBV5-1, the J gene TRBJ1-2; the D is unclear. CDR1 SGHRS and CDR2 YFSETQ come from the germline V gene. V was pared by 1 base and J by 2 bases, with 6 bases between. The CDR3 contains 13 residues. CDR3 bases: TGCGCCAGCAGCTTGATGGGGAACTATGGCTACACCTTC. Translated, it gives CASSLMGNYGYTF.

This clonotype turned up a few times. The rearrangement joins TRBV7-2 to TRBJ2-1, with TRBD2 identical over 7 bases. This CDR3 spans 14 amino acids. Germline-derived CDR1 and CDR2 are SGHTA and FQGNSA. J lost 8 bases, V lost 1 base, and 5 bases had no gene match. CDR3 amino acids: CASSLGPGGYEQFF. CDR3 DNA sequence: TGTGCCAGCAGCTTAGGACCCGGGGGGTATGAGCAGTTCTTC.

This clonotype has only a few counts. This rearrangement joins TRBV3-1 to TRBJ2-5; TRBD1 aligns across 8 bases. J was trimmed by 3 bases and V by 5 bases; bases with no gene match: 8. The CDR3 loop spans 15 amino acids. CDR1 is LGHDT, CDR2 YNNKEL, per germline (reference sequence). The CDR3 reads CASSRRQGSKETQYF. For the CDR3, the DNA is TGTGCCAGCAGCAGACGACAGGGGTCCAAAGAGACCCAGTACTTC.

The chain couples TRBV2 to TRBJ1-6; D not resolved. Trimming took off 6 bases at V and 3 bases at J, with 12 bases between the two ends. The length of the CDR3 is 15 residues. Looked up from germline, CDR1 is SNHLY and CDR2 is FYNNEI. The CDR3 DNA sequence: TGTGCCAGCAGCCAAGGACGGGGCTATAATTCACCCCTCCACTTT. It yields the protein CASSQGRGYNSPLHF.

This clonotype was counted many times. The chain carries TRBV18 and TRBJ2-1; D gene uncertain. The germline gives CDR1 KGHSH, CDR2 LQKENI. Trimming shortened V by 2 bases and J by 0 bases, and 8 bases separated the two germline ends. The CDR3 loop spans 15 amino acids. The CDR3 DNA sequence: TGTGCCAGCTCACCAGCCCAGAGCTCCTACAATGAGCAGTTCTTC. Its protein product is CASSPAQSSYNEQFF.

This sequence joins TRBV29-1 and TRBJ1-3, with 10 bases identical to TRBD1. Germline V gives CDR1 SQVTM, CDR2 ANQGSEA. Trimming at V came to 6 bases and at J to 0 bases, leaving 11 bases not matched to a gene. The CDR3 sequence is 17 residues long. CDR3 nucleotides: TGCAGCGTCCTGGGGACAGGGGCATTAGGCTCTGGAAACACCATATATTTT. This codes for CSVLGTGALGSGNTIYF.

In its sample, this clonotype was seen a few times. The rearrangement uses TRBV24-1 and TRBJ2-1; 14 nucleotides line up with TRBD2. CDR3 length: 16 residues. V lost 2 bases, J lost 5 bases, and 1 base stayed unmatched. CDR1 KGHDR and CDR2 SFDVKD come from the germline V gene. The CDR3 DNA follows: TGTGCCACCAGTGATTCGACTAGCGGGAGGGACAATGAGCAGTTCTTC. Translating it yields CATSDSTSGRDNEQFF.

The chain recombines TRBV16 with TRBJ2-7; D is undetermined. Germline V gene lookup returns CDR1 KGHSY and CDR2 FQNENV. The CDR3 spans 12 residues. Trimming shortened V by 4 bases and J by 6 bases, and 10 bases separated the two germline ends. CDR3 residues: CASSPFGIEQYF. As DNA, the CDR3 is TGTGCCAGCAGCCCCTTCGGTATCGAGCAGTACTTC. Full variable domain (remainder filled in from reference TRBV16 and TRBJ2-7): GEEVAQTPKHLVRGEGQKAKLYCAPIKGHSYVFWYQQVLKNEFKFLISFQNENVFDETGMPKERFSAKCLPNSPCSLEIQATKLEDSAVYFCASSPFGIEQYFGPGTRLTVT.

The rearrangement uses TRBV19 and TRBJ2-5, with D perhaps given as TRBD1 or TRBD2 (5 bases each). The germline CDR1 and CDR2 sequences are LNHDA and SQIVND (reference sequence). The CDR3 runs 15 residues. Deletions cut 6 bases from V and 3 bases from J, with 17 bases between. The CDR3 sequence is CASRTGTAPEETQYF. The CDR3 DNA reads as TGTGCCAGTAGGACCGGGACGGCCCCGGAAGAGACCCAGTACTTC. The entire variable domain, with the rest obtained from reference TRBV19 and TRBJ2-5, is as follows: DGGITQSPKYLFRKEGQNVTLSCEQNLNHDAMYWYRQDPGQGLRLIYYSQIVNDFQKGDIAEGYSVSREKKESFPLTVTSAQKNPTAFYLCASRTGTAPEETQYFGPGTRLLVL.

This clonotype was found many times. This chain uses TRBV11-3 with TRBJ2-3; no firm D call. Per the germline V gene, CDR1 is SGHNT and CDR2 is YENEEA. The CDR3 is made up of 12 amino acids. Trimming removed 6 bases from V and 6 bases from J, with 10 bases in between. This CDR3 reads CASSREWDTQYF. In nucleotides, the CDR3 is TGTGCCAGCAGTCGAGAGTGGGATACGCAGTATTTT.

There are a few counts of this clonotype. This sequence joins TRBV20-1 and TRBJ2-3; no clear D gene. The CDR3 contains 13 residues. Germline assignment: CDR1 DFQATT and CDR2 SNEGSKA (reference sequence). V gave up 0 bases and J gave up 0 bases, with 4 bases separating them. The CDR3 DNA sequence: TGCAGTGCTAGAGACACTAGCACAGATACGCAGTATTTT. Protein sequence: CSARDTSTDTQYF.

J is TRBJ1-2 and V is TRBV10-2, with D possibly being TRBD1 (5 bases). The CDR3 runs to 13 residues. Per the germline V gene, CDR1 is WSHSY and CDR2 is SAAADI. V was trimmed by 2 bases and J by 2 bases, leaving 6 bases between them. The CDR3: CASSEGANYGYTF. CDR3 nucleotide sequence: TGCGCCAGCAGTGAGGGGGCCAACTATGGCTACACCTTC.

This clonotype was picked up many times. J is TRBJ1-1 and V is TRBV10-3; D remains unclear. Germline V gene sequence: CDR1 ENHRY, CDR2 SYGVKD. V lost 3 bases, J lost 4 bases, and 9 bases lay in between. The CDR3 consists of 13 residues. CDR3 bases: TGTGCCATCAGTGATGGGGTAGCCACTGAAGCTTTCTTT. Translation gives CAISDGVATEAFF.

By frequency in the sample, this clonotype is medium-sized. The chain uses TRBV5-4 and TRBJ2-3; possible D gene TRBD2, 6 bases. Trimming stripped 3 bases from V and 7 bases from J, with 21 bases between. The CDR3 has 16 residues. Germline CDR1 reads SGHNT; CDR2 reads YYREEE (reference sequence). As DNA, the CDR3 is TGTGCCAGCAGCTCTCAGGCGGGACCACGGGGAAATACGCAGTATTTT. Its protein is CASSSQAGPRGNTQYF.

This clonotype was observed many times. The chain employs TRBV6-2 or TRBV6-3 and TRBJ2-1, with D unclear. There are 16 residues in the CDR3. CDR1 is MNHEY, CDR2 SVGEGT, per germline. V was pared by 4 bases and J by 4 bases, with 17 bases between. The CDR3, as DNA: TGTGCCAGCAGTTCCACGACTGCAGCGCTTTACAATGAGCAGTTCTTC. It yields the protein CASSSTTAALYNEQFF.

This clonotype was counted at least ten times. J is TRBJ2-2 and V is TRBV4-3, with TRBD1 matching 8 bases. V trimming: 3 bases; J trimming: 9 bases; junction bases outside the gene matches: 6. The CDR3 totals 14 residues. Germline V gene data show CDR1 as LGHNA and CDR2 as YSLEER. In DNA form, the CDR3 reads TGCGCCAGCAGCCATAATGACAGGGGCAGGGAGCTGTTTTTT. Residues: CASSHNDRGRELFF.

This clonotype has just a few counts. The chain joins TRBV2 to TRBJ2-7, with 8 bases lining up with TRBD1. The CDR3 is 16 residues long. Germline V lookup: CDR1 SNHLY, CDR2 FYNNEI. The junction had 9 bases not matched to a gene; V was cut back by 0 bases and J by 5 bases. The CDR3 reads CASSEAEDREYDEQYF. CDR3 DNA sequence: TGTGCCAGCAGTGAAGCGGAGGACAGGGAATATGACGAGCAGTACTTC. Together with reference TRBV2 and TRBJ2-7, the CDR3 gives the full variable domain: EPEVTQTPSHQVTQMGQEVILRCVPISNHLYFYWYRQILGQKVEFLVSFYNNEISEKSEIFDDQFSVERPDGSNFTLKIRSTKLEDSAMYFCASSEAEDREYDEQYFGPGTRLTVT.

This clonotype was seen only a few times. J is TRBJ2-5 and V is TRBV12-3 or TRBV12-4; D is perhaps TRBD2 (6 bases). Trimming shortened V by 10 bases and J by 1 base, and 13 bases separated the two germline ends. The CDR3 length is 13 residues. The CDR3 loop reads CATRRLVQETQYF. CDR3 in DNA: TGTGCCACCAGGAGACTAGTCCAAGAGACCCAGTACTTC.